This entry lists 6 T cell receptor beta chains sequenced from one sample in a study of blood T cells in healthy people across ages. A sample-barcoded 5' primer and a J-beta primer mix were used in a second PCR of roughly 6 to 11 cycles. TCRdb reanalysed the 5' RACE reads using MiXCR and keeps one entry per CDR3 protein. The repertoire holds over 1,500,000 distinct CDR3 sequences, with roughly 52% as singletons. Sequencing used blood. The receptors were sampled from a woman aged 35 to 49 in good health.

This rearrangement joins TRBV6-2 or TRBV6-3 to TRBJ1-5; D is ambiguous. The ends were cut back, 5 bases at V and 6 bases at J, with 11 bases in the middle. Germline assignment: CDR1 MNHEY and CDR2 SVGEGT. The CDR3 is made up of 13 amino acids. The CDR3 coding sequence is TGTGCCAGCAGTGACGGGTGGGGTCAGCCCCAGCATTTT. Its translation is CASSDGWGQPQHF.

This rearrangement joins TRBV7-9 to TRBJ2-1; perhaps TRBD2 as D (6 bases). Trimming removed 1 base from V and 9 bases from J, with 13 bases in between. The germline V gene encodes CDR1 SEHNR and CDR2 FQNEAQ (reference sequence). CDR3 length equals 14 residues. CDR3 coding DNA: TGTGCCAGCAGCTTAGAACTAGCTGGCGTTGAGCAGTTCTTC. Encoded protein: CASSLELAGVEQFF.

This chain joins TRBV6-1 and TRBJ2-1, with 8 bases fitting TRBD1. J gave up 2 bases and V 5 bases, and 11 bases lay outside the gene matches. CDR1 is MNHNS, CDR2 SASEGT, per germline. The CDR3 is 17 residues long. Written as DNA, the CDR3 is TGTGCCAGCAGTCTGTCCCGAGGCAGGGGGCCCTACAATGAGCAGTTCTTC. Translated: CASSLSRGRGPYNEQFF.

This clonotype came up a few times. The chain links TRBV5-1 to TRBJ2-7; maybe TRBD2 (5 bases). V was clipped by 3 bases and J by 6 bases, with 19 bases between them. Germline values: CDR1 SGHRS, CDR2 YFSETQ. The CDR3 is 15 amino acids. The CDR3 nucleotides are TGCGCCAGCAGCTCCAACATCGCCGGGGATGGCGAGCAGTACTTC. This gives the protein CASSSNIAGDGEQYF.

The rearrangement uses TRBV5-1 and TRBJ2-7, with D tentatively TRBD1 (7 bases). The CDR3 spans 15 residues. Germline V gene lookup returns CDR1 SGHRS and CDR2 YFSETQ. Trimming took 5 bases from V and 5 from J, leaving 20 bases between them. CDR3 sequence: CASRYGGGVGNEQYF. As DNA, the CDR3 is TGCGCCAGCAGGTACGGAGGGGGCGTAGGAAACGAGCAGTACTTC.

This chain uses TRBV7-2 with TRBJ2-7; D tentatively fits TRBD1 or TRBD2 (6 bases each). Near its end, the DNA agrees better with TRBJ2-4, so the J call may be wrong. The CDR3 has 17 residues. Germline lookup yields CDR1 SGHTA and CDR2 FQGNSA. The CDR3 sequence is CASSLVVGGGGKNIQYF. The CDR3 DNA follows: TGTGCCAGCAGCTTAGTTGTCGGGGGCGGTGGCAAAAACATTCAGTACTTC.